The 7 T cell receptor beta chains given below trace back to one sample, sequenced in a study of blood T cell repertoires in COVID-19 (dated by TCRdb to 2018 to 2021). To prepare the library, the immunoSEQ multiplex PCR assay was applied. Not all clones reach the TCRdb copy of this immuneACCESS table, which keeps in-frame sequences only. Checked studies attribute under half of the gap to unresolved V genes and leave the rest unexplained. For this sample there are 150,000 to 200,000 clones; 65% to 85% appear just once. The ten most abundant clones make up roughly 5% of the sample. Input material: PBMCs or T cells enriched from blood (not recorded which). Source of these receptors: a man between 70 and 80 years old who had been exposed to COVID-19.

This chain connects TRBV2 to TRBJ1-2; weak D call: TRBD1 (6 bases). The ends were cut back, 3 bases at V and 4 bases at J, with 9 bases in the middle. Germline V gives CDR1 SNHLY, CDR2 FYNNEI. The CDR3 is 13 amino acids. CDR3 DNA sequence: TGTGCCAGCAGTGAGGACAGAAGCTATGGCTACACCTTC. Protein sequence: CASSEDRSYGYTF.

The chain couples TRBV19 to TRBJ1-5; 10 bases agree with TRBD1. The CDR3 spans 16 residues. J was trimmed by 4 bases and V by 4 bases; bases with no gene match: 7. CDR1 and CDR2 from the germline V gene are LNHDA and SQIVND (reference sequence). CDR3 loop: CASSNNVDRGNQPQHF. DNA of the CDR3: TGTGCCAGTAGTAATAACGTGGACAGGGGGAATCAGCCCCAGCATTTT.

The chain employs TRBV28 and TRBJ1-2, with 9 bases that match TRBD1. From germline, CDR1 is MDHEN and CDR2 SYDVKM. The CDR3 is made up of 18 amino acids. Unmatched junction bases numbered 22, after V lost 6 bases and J lost 8 bases. The CDR3 DNA follows: TGTGCCAGCAGCCTCAGTACGGCCGGGACAGGGTTAGTTAGAGGCTACACCTTC. Amino acid sequence: CASSLSTAGTGLVRGYTF.

CDR3 in DNA: TGTGCCAGCAGCGCCGAAGCCCCCAATGAGCAGTTCTTC. Translating it yields CASSAEAPNEQFF. The genes are TRBV2 and TRBJ2-1; D gene ambiguous. Germline V gene data show CDR1 as SNHLY and CDR2 as FYNNEI. V gave up 6 bases and J gave up 6 bases, with 12 bases separating them. CDR3 length: 13 amino acids.

The chain is built from TRBV7-2 and TRBJ2-7; the D gene is possibly TRBD2 (5 bases). The V and J ends lost 1 base and 0 bases respectively, with 10 bases between them. This CDR3 contains 15 residues. CDR1 and CDR2 (germline): SGHTA, FQGNSA. The CDR3 loop reads CASSLGPGSSYEQYF. The CDR3 DNA follows: TGTGCCAGCAGCTTAGGCCCGGGGAGCTCCTACGAGCAGTACTTC.

This clone has only one observation. This chain joins TRBV15 and TRBJ1-6; TRBD1 matches 7 bases. Germline loops: CDR1 LNHNV, CDR2 YYDKDF (reference sequence). J was trimmed by 3 bases and V by 2 bases; bases with no gene match: 10. This CDR3 region has 18 residues. The CDR3 DNA reads TGTGCCACCAGCAGACGGCAGGGGGAAGCTGTCTATAATTCACCCCTCCACTTT. It codes for CATSRRQGEAVYNSPLHF.

This clone was detected a few times. V is TRBV4-3 and J is TRBJ1-1; 10 bases are shared with TRBD1. The V gene's germline CDR1 is LGHNA and CDR2 YSLEER. V shed 1 base and J 7 bases; nucleotides not matched to a gene: 9. CDR3 length equals 16 residues. CDR3 sequence reads: CASSQGATGGLGEAFF. Written as DNA, the CDR3 is TGCGCCAGCAGCCAAGGTGCGACAGGGGGCCTGGGTGAAGCTTTCTTT.